This TCR beta chain is drawn from a study of blood T cell repertoires in COVID-19. Study at large: COVID-19 samples, acute and convalescent, were from the United States, Italy and Spain. T cells, B-cell-depleted T cells, or PBMCs supplied cDNA or gDNA.

In the authors' workflow: The assay estimated nucleated cells by amplifying reference gene primers. Sequencing was performed with immunoSEQ multiplex PCR; in TCRdb, only in-frame clones are kept and a portion is missing. V, J and clone size derive from that table, while D and trimming were established from the DNA sequence. The table records 200,000 or so clones, around nine tenths of them present only once. V shed 5 bases and J 8 bases; nucleotides not matched to a gene: 11. The germline V gene encodes CDR1 SEHNR and CDR2 FQNEAQ (reference sequence). The CDR3 length is 15 residues. The rearrangement uses TRBV7-9 and TRBJ2-1; 8 bases match TRBD2. Input material: peripheral blood. This TCR derives from a middle-aged woman who had recovered from COVID-19. The CDR3 bases are TGTGCCAGCAGCGGGAGGTCCGGGAGGGCTGATGAGCAGTTCTTC. Residues: CASSGRSGRADEQFF. The full variable domain, rest sourced from reference TRBV7-9 and TRBJ2-1, is DTGVSQNPRHKITKRGQNVTFRCDPISEHNRLYWYRQTLGQGPEFLTYFQNEAQLEKSRLLSDRFSAERPKGSFSTLEIQRTEQGDSAMYLCASSGRSGRADEQFFGPGTRLTVL.